Listed below are T cell receptor beta chains from one sample, sequenced in a study of early T cells in non-severe SARS-CoV-2 infection. TCRdb re-derived calls from the 5' RACE reads in MiXCR, one entry per CDR3 protein. The sample carries roughly 100,000 distinct CDR3 sequences, around 13% recorded once. Source material: whole blood. The receptors here all came from an adult who was a healthcare worker with PCR-confirmed SARS-CoV-2 infection or an uninfected control (not recorded which). Both conserved end residues are part of each CDR3. The order of the fields is V gene, J gene, clone size, D gene, CDR3 protein, CDR3 DNA. D genes are given only for firm matches. Part of the rows lack a size; the others show once, few, many or a class for expanded clones.

v_call: TRBV25-1
j_call: TRBJ2-4
clone_size: few
d_call: TRBD1
cdr3_aa: CASSEFGTGVAKNIQYF
cdr3_nt: TGTGCCAGCAGTGAATTCGGGACAGGGGTGGCCAAAAACATTCAGTACTTC

v_call: TRBV10-3
j_call: TRBJ1-1
clone_size: many
d_call: NA
cdr3_aa: CAISDAKNTEAFF
cdr3_nt: TGTGCCATCAGTGACGCGAAGAACACTGAAGCTTTCTTT

v_call: TRBV12-3/TRBV12-4
j_call: TRBJ1-6
clone_size: many
d_call: NA
cdr3_aa: CASTPWGGGNSPLHF
cdr3_nt: TGTGCCAGCACCCCTTGGGGAGGGGGTAATTCACCCCTCCACTTT

v_call: TRBV5-1
j_call: TRBJ2-2
clone_size: NA
d_call: NA
cdr3_aa: CASSLPGASTGELFF
cdr3_nt: TGCGCCAGCAGCTTACCGGGGGCAAGTACCGGGGAGCTGTTTTTT

v_call: TRBV4-3
j_call: TRBJ1-2
clone_size: many
d_call: NA
cdr3_aa: CASSQAGFGGYTF
cdr3_nt: TGCGCCAGCAGCCAAGCTGGATTTGGCGGCTACACCTTC

v_call: TRBV28
j_call: TRBJ1-1
clone_size: NA
d_call: TRBD1
cdr3_aa: CASFENRQGGTEAFF
cdr3_nt: TGTGCCAGCTTCGAAAACCGACAGGGTGGGACTGAAGCTTTCTTT

v_call: TRBV20-1
j_call: TRBJ1-1
clone_size: NA
d_call: NA
cdr3_aa: CSARSRTTEAFF
cdr3_nt: TGCAGTGCTAGATCAAGGACCACTGAAGCTTTCTTT

v_call: TRBV28
j_call: TRBJ2-3
clone_size: NA
d_call: TRBD2
cdr3_aa: CASSFGGEQSDTQYF
cdr3_nt: TGTGCCAGCAGTTTCGGGGGGGAGCAATCAGATACGCAGTATTTT

v_call: TRBV5-5
j_call: TRBJ1-5
clone_size: few
d_call: NA
cdr3_aa: CASSFARSNQPQHF
cdr3_nt: TGTGCCAGCAGCTTCGCCAGGAGCAATCAGCCCCAGCATTTT

v_call: TRBV6-5
j_call: TRBJ1-1
clone_size: many
d_call: NA
cdr3_aa: CASGLYTEAFF
cdr3_nt: TGTGCCAGCGGCTTATACACTGAAGCTTTCTTT

v_call: TRBV2
j_call: TRBJ1-1
clone_size: few
d_call: TRBD1
cdr3_aa: CASNGQGNTEAFF
cdr3_nt: TGTGCCAGCAACGGACAGGGGAACACTGAAGCTTTCTTT

v_call: TRBV7-9
j_call: TRBJ2-7
clone_size: many
d_call: NA
cdr3_aa: CASSGSYTGAPYEQYF
cdr3_nt: TGTGCCAGCAGCGGCAGCTATACCGGGGCCCCCTACGAGCAGTACTTC

v_call: TRBV12-5
j_call: TRBJ1-6
clone_size: many
d_call: NA
cdr3_aa: CASGLEENSPLHF
cdr3_nt: TGTGCTAGTGGTTTGGAGGAGAATTCACCCCTCCACTTT

v_call: TRBV24-1
j_call: TRBJ2-3
clone_size: many
d_call: NA
cdr3_aa: CATEAQTRAGDTQYF
cdr3_nt: TGTGCCACCGAGGCTCAGACCAGGGCCGGAGATACGCAGTATTTT

v_call: TRBV5-5
j_call: TRBJ1-1
clone_size: NA
d_call: NA
cdr3_aa: CASSSRAAGTEAFF
cdr3_nt: TGTGCCAGCAGCAGCAGGGCAGCGGGGACTGAAGCTTTCTTT

v_call: TRBV4-1
j_call: TRBJ2-7
clone_size: many
d_call: TRBD1
cdr3_aa: CASSQEDRESYEQYF
cdr3_nt: TGCGCCAGCAGCCAAGAGGACAGGGAATCCTACGAGCAGTACTTC

v_call: TRBV29-1
j_call: TRBJ2-3
clone_size: many
d_call: TRBD1
cdr3_aa: CSFRDRGPTDTQYF
cdr3_nt: TGCAGCTTCCGGGACAGGGGCCCGACAGATACGCAGTATTTT

v_call: TRBV7-2
j_call: TRBJ1-3
clone_size: few
d_call: NA
cdr3_aa: CASSLTGFTGNTIYF
cdr3_nt: TGTGCCAGCAGCCTCACAGGGTTCACTGGAAACACCATATATTTT

v_call: TRBV20-1
j_call: TRBJ1-2
clone_size: many
d_call: NA
cdr3_aa: CSASIEGGNYGYTF
cdr3_nt: TGCAGTGCTAGTATAGAGGGGGGGAACTATGGCTACACCTTC

v_call: TRBV18
j_call: TRBJ1-5
clone_size: NA
d_call: NA
cdr3_aa: CASSPLGGGNQPQHF
cdr3_nt: TGTGCCAGCTCACCACTTGGGGGGGGCAATCAGCCCCAGCATTTT

v_call: TRBV20-1
j_call: TRBJ2-7
clone_size: few
d_call: TRBD2
cdr3_aa: CSAPSPGTSAHEQYF
cdr3_nt: TGCAGTGCCCCCTCCCCCGGGACTAGCGCCCACGAGCAGTACTTC

v_call: TRBV11-2
j_call: TRBJ1-6
clone_size: many
d_call: NA
cdr3_aa: CASSFDLPLNSPLHF
cdr3_nt: TGTGCCAGCAGCTTCGACTTGCCTCTGAATTCACCCCTCCACTTT

v_call: TRBV7-8
j_call: TRBJ2-7
clone_size: many
d_call: NA
cdr3_aa: CASSPGAIIAYEQYF
cdr3_nt: TGTGCCAGCAGCCCGGGGGCCATAATAGCCTACGAGCAGTACTTC

v_call: TRBV6-6
j_call: TRBJ2-7
clone_size: many
d_call: TRBD1
cdr3_aa: CASSSGDRGSYEQYF
cdr3_nt: TGTGCCAGCAGTTCGGGGGACAGGGGCTCCTACGAGCAGTACTTC

v_call: TRBV5-1
j_call: TRBJ2-5
clone_size: few
d_call: NA
cdr3_aa: CASSLEAYQETQYF
cdr3_nt: TGCGCCAGCAGCTTGGAGGCCTACCAAGAGACCCAGTACTTC

v_call: TRBV29-1
j_call: TRBJ1-3
clone_size: few
d_call: NA
cdr3_aa: CSVEVGPANTIYF
cdr3_nt: TGCAGCGTTGAAGTAGGTCCGGCAAACACCATATATTTT

v_call: TRBV6-5
j_call: TRBJ2-2
clone_size: NA
d_call: NA
cdr3_aa: CASSYRDLPTGELFF
cdr3_nt: TGTGCCAGCAGTTACCGGGACCTCCCAACCGGGGAGCTGTTTTTT

v_call: TRBV12-3/TRBV12-4
j_call: TRBJ2-2
clone_size: few
d_call: NA
cdr3_aa: CASSFPGVNTGELFF
cdr3_nt: TGTGCCAGCAGTTTCCCAGGGGTTAACACCGGGGAGCTGTTTTTT

v_call: TRBV5-1
j_call: TRBJ2-2
clone_size: NA
d_call: NA
cdr3_aa: CASSPIIDTGELFF
cdr3_nt: TGCGCCAGCAGCCCCATTATCGACACCGGGGAGCTGTTTTTT

v_call: TRBV11-2
j_call: TRBJ2-1
clone_size: NA
d_call: TRBD1
cdr3_aa: CASSSRSGTVDGLYNEQFF
cdr3_nt: TGTGCCAGCAGCTCCCGCTCCGGGACAGTGGATGGCCTCTACAATGAGCAGTTCTTC

v_call: TRBV10-2
j_call: TRBJ1-3
clone_size: NA
d_call: NA
cdr3_aa: CASSQLSFGNTIYF
cdr3_nt: TGCGCCAGCAGTCAACTGAGCTTTGGAAACACCATATATTTT

v_call: TRBV21-1
j_call: TRBJ1-1
clone_size: many
d_call: NA
cdr3_aa: CASSKADTGGVGEAFF
cdr3_nt: TGTGCCAGCAGCAAAGCGGATACAGGGGGCGTGGGTGAAGCTTTCTTT

v_call: TRBV6-6
j_call: TRBJ2-3
clone_size: many
d_call: TRBD2
cdr3_aa: CASRPSGATDTQYF
cdr3_nt: TGTGCCAGCAGACCTAGCGGGGCCACAGATACGCAGTATTTT

v_call: TRBV7-2
j_call: TRBJ2-5
clone_size: many
d_call: NA
cdr3_aa: CASSLVVGRVETQYF
cdr3_nt: TGTGCCAGCAGCTTAGTGGTAGGCAGGGTTGAGACCCAGTACTTC

v_call: TRBV6-1
j_call: TRBJ2-3
clone_size: many
d_call: TRBD2
cdr3_aa: CASRLERGGFPDTQYF
cdr3_nt: TGTGCCAGCAGACTAGAGCGGGGGGGCTTCCCAGATACGCAGTATTTT

v_call: TRBV12-3/TRBV12-4
j_call: TRBJ1-5
clone_size: NA
d_call: NA
cdr3_aa: CASSRVGAGGAQHF
cdr3_nt: TGTGCCAGCAGCCGGGTGGGGGCCGGAGGGGCCCAGCATTTT

v_call: TRBV7-2
j_call: TRBJ2-1
clone_size: few
d_call: TRBD2
cdr3_aa: CASSTPGAGGRSYNEQFF
cdr3_nt: TGTGCCAGCAGCACCCCCGGAGCGGGGGGCCGCTCCTACAATGAGCAGTTCTTC

v_call: TRBV11-2
j_call: TRBJ2-7
clone_size: many
d_call: NA
cdr3_aa: CASSFRGFNEQYF
cdr3_nt: TGTGCCAGCAGCTTTAGGGGGTTTAACGAGCAGTACTTC

v_call: TRBV6-5
j_call: TRBJ1-6
clone_size: many
d_call: NA
cdr3_aa: CASSYDPGGYRSPLHF
cdr3_nt: TGTGCCAGCAGTTACGATCCGGGGGGCTACAGGTCACCCCTCCACTTT

v_call: TRBV7-9
j_call: TRBJ1-2
clone_size: NA
d_call: NA
cdr3_aa: CASSRYRDYGYTF
cdr3_nt: TGTGCCAGCAGCCGATACAGGGACTATGGCTACACCTTC

v_call: TRBV10-3
j_call: TRBJ1-2
clone_size: NA
d_call: NA
cdr3_aa: CAISRDSYGYTF
cdr3_nt: TGTGCCATCAGTCGTGACAGCTATGGCTACACCTTC

v_call: TRBV10-1
j_call: TRBJ1-1
clone_size: many
d_call: NA
cdr3_aa: CASSESRGVETEAFF
cdr3_nt: TGCGCCAGCAGTGAATCGAGGGGGGTTGAGACTGAAGCTTTCTTT